These 31 T cell receptor beta chains were sequenced from one sample in a study of blood T cells in healthy people across ages. A second PCR, run for about 7 to 11 cycles, used a sample-barcoded 5' primer plus a J-beta primer mix. TCRdb passed the 5' RACE reads through MiXCR, listing each CDR3 protein once. The top ten clones hold roughly 3.5% of a sample with approximately 800,000 distinct CDR3 sequences, approximately 25% of them seen once. These data also formed part of another study, on T cells of mothers and their children.

Material: blood. The receptors come from a boy younger than 18 in good health.

The chain is built from TRBV24-1 and TRBJ2-5; D perhaps matches TRBD1 (5 bases). The J call may not be correct, given that the DNA end is closer to TRBJ2-1. The V gene's germline CDR1 is KGHDR and CDR2 SFDVKD. The CDR3 sequence is 14 residues long. The CDR3 reads CATSDFMGPGEQFF. The CDR3 region has the DNA TGTGCCACCAGTGATTTCATGGGGCCCGGTGAGCAGTTCTTC.

Comments on this clonotype: The junction departs from germline at one end; a sequencing error may be responsible. The V call is TRBV27, the J call TRBJ2-3, with 7 bases aligning to TRBD1. This CDR3 comprises 16 residues. The V gene's germline CDR1 is MNHEY and CDR2 SMNVEV (reference sequence). The CDR3: CASRLPPGQPTDTRYF. CDR3 nucleotides: TGTGCCAGCAGACTGCCTCCGGGACAGCCCACAGATACGCGGTATTTT.

There are a few counts of this clonotype. The chain joins TRBV7-2 to TRBJ2-7; D is undetermined. Trimming shortened V by 5 bases and J by 3 bases, and 11 bases separated the two germline ends. Germline V gene sequence: CDR1 SGHTA, CDR2 FQGNSA. The CDR3 has 13 amino acids. The DNA for the CDR3 is TGTGCCAGCAGCCCCCGGATGGACTACGAGCAGTACTTC. It is translated as CASSPRMDYEQYF.

This clonotype was detected only a few times. The chain is built from TRBV11-2 and TRBJ2-3, with 8 nucleotides matching TRBD2. The V segment lost 5 bases and the J segment 4 bases; nucleotides outside the gene matches: 14. Germline loops: CDR1 SGHAT, CDR2 FQNNGV. The CDR3 is 17 amino acids. CDR3 sequence reads: CASSLLGAGVKPDTQYF. The CDR3 coding sequence is TGTGCCAGCAGCCTCCTGGGAGCGGGAGTCAAGCCAGATACGCAGTATTTT.

The chain employs TRBV20-1 and TRBJ1-2; D gene unclear. This CDR3 has 13 amino acids. Germline CDR1 and CDR2: DFQATT and SNEGSKA (reference sequence). V lost 0 bases and J 5 bases, leaving 10 bases between the germline ends. The chain's CDR3 is CSARDLGLYGYTF. CDR3 bases: TGCAGTGCTAGAGATTTGGGTCTGTATGGCTACACCTTC.

The V and J genes are TRBV24-1 and TRBJ2-3; D gene unclear. There are 12 residues in the CDR3. Germline-derived CDR1 and CDR2 are KGHDR and SFDVKD. V was clipped by 4 bases and J by 2 bases, with 3 bases between them. The CDR3 DNA reads TGTGCCACCAGTGACTACACAGATACGCAGTATTTT. Translating gives CATSDYTDTQYF.

This clonotype occurred a few times. The CDR3 DNA is TGTGCCAGCTATTCCCTAGGGGGCTACACCTTC. Translation gives CASYSLGGYTF. The V gene is TRBV3-1, the J gene TRBJ1-2; D gene unclear. Trimming cost V 8 bases and J 8 bases, with 12 bases left between them. Germline loops: CDR1 LGHDT, CDR2 YNNKEL (reference sequence). The CDR3 is made up of 11 amino acids.

In this sample, this clonotype turned up a few times. The chain recombines TRBV20-1 with TRBJ2-7; tentative D call: TRBD2 (7 bases). Trimming stripped 6 bases from V and 1 base from J, with 19 bases between. CDR3 length equals 15 residues. Germline assignment: CDR1 DFQATT and CDR2 SNEGSKA (reference sequence). The CDR3 DNA reads TGCAGTGCGCCCTGGGAGGGGGGAACATCCTACGAGCAGTACTTC. This gives the protein CSAPWEGGTSYEQYF.

This rearrangement joins TRBV29-1 to TRBJ1-4; TRBD1 matches at 7 bases. The CDR3 runs 14 residues. Germline CDR1 is SQVTM and CDR2 is ANQGSEA. J lost 6 bases, V lost 4 bases, and 8 bases had no gene match. As DNA, the CDR3 is TGCAGCGTTGCCCCGACAGGGTTTGATGAAAAACTGTTTTTT. This translates into CSVAPTGFDEKLFF.

The chain is built from TRBV29-1 and TRBJ1-2; the D is unclear. The CDR3 runs 11 residues. In germline, CDR1 is SQVTM, CDR2 ANQGSEA. V dropped 7 bases and J dropped 4 bases, with 10 bases sitting between them. CDR3 loop: CSASTAYGYTF. The CDR3 DNA sequence: TGCAGCGCCTCAACCGCCTATGGCTACACCTTC.

This clonotype was observed a few times. A read error may account for a junction end that differs from germline. V is TRBV28 and J is TRBJ2-3; 10 positions agree with TRBD1. CDR1 is MDHEN, CDR2 SYDVKM, per germline. This CDR3 has 17 amino acids. CDR3 protein: CASAGTGVEGTTDTQYF. The DNA for the CDR3 is TGTGCCAGCGCCGGGACAGGGGTTGAGGGGACCACAGACACGCAGTATTTT.

The rearrangement links TRBV6-2 or TRBV6-3 to TRBJ2-5; 8 bases fit TRBD1. V lost 8 bases to trimming and J lost 3 bases; unmatched junction nucleotides: 5. Germline CDR1 is MNHEY and CDR2 is SVGEGT. The CDR3 consists of 13 residues. In DNA form, the CDR3 reads TGTGCCAGCTCCAGGGGGCTGGAAGAGACCCAGTACTTC. Translation: CASSRGLEETQYF.

This clonotype was counted only a few times. The chain is built from TRBV20-1 and TRBJ1-5; D unresolved. Trimming pared 1 base from V and 0 bases from J, leaving 10 bases between. Germline V gene sequence: CDR1 DFQATT, CDR2 SNEGSKA (reference sequence). The CDR3 runs 15 residues. CDR3 in DNA: TGCAGTGCTAGAGGGACCAAGGGTAGCAATCAGCCCCAGCATTTT. It is translated as CSARGTKGSNQPQHF.

There are a few counts of this clonotype. V gene TRBV11-1 combines with J gene TRBJ2-1; TRBD1 matches 7 bases. With 5 bases clipped from V and 6 bases from J, the junction kept 7 bases outside the gene matches. Germline V gene lookup returns CDR1 SGHAT and CDR2 FQDESV (reference sequence). This CDR3 is built from 14 residues. This CDR3 reads CASSLDWTGNEQFF. The CDR3 DNA reads TGTGCCAGCAGCCTGGATTGGACAGGCAATGAGCAGTTCTTC.

The chain combines TRBV29-1 with TRBJ2-3; TRBD1 aligns across 8 bases. The ends lost 3 bases at V and 4 bases at J; junction bases unmatched: 9. CDR3 length: 15 residues. CDR1 and CDR2 (germline): SQVTM, ANQGSEA. The CDR3 coding sequence is TGCAGCGTTGATCCCGGGACAGGTTTGCCAGATACGCAGTATTTT. Protein: CSVDPGTGLPDTQYF.

There are a few counts of this clonotype. CDR3 bases: TGCAGTGCCCGCAGGGGGCTGGTAGATACGCAGTATTTT. Encoded protein: CSARRGLVDTQYF. The chain carries TRBV20-1 and TRBJ2-3, with 8 nucleotides matching TRBD1. Germline lookup yields CDR1 DFQATT and CDR2 SNEGSKA (reference sequence). The ends lost 6 bases at V and 5 bases at J; junction bases unmatched: 7. The CDR3 loop spans 13 amino acids.

There are a few counts of this clonotype. The rearrangement joins TRBV7-3 to TRBJ2-5; D is perhaps TRBD1 (5 bases). The CDR3 runs 15 residues. V was pared by 2 bases and J by 4 bases, with 14 bases between. Germline V gives CDR1 SGHTA, CDR2 FQGTGA. This chain's CDR3 is CASSLWVGARETQYF. The CDR3 DNA sequence: TGTGCCAGCAGCTTATGGGTAGGGGCGCGAGAGACCCAGTACTTC.

There are a few counts of this clonotype. The genes are TRBV15 and TRBJ2-5; D tentatively fits TRBD1 or TRBD2 (5 bases each). The germline V gene encodes CDR1 LNHNV and CDR2 YYDKDF (reference sequence). V was shortened by 5 bases and J by 5 bases, with 15 bases between the two germline ends. This CDR3 region has 14 residues. The CDR3 is CATSPMGVRETQYF. The CDR3 nucleotides are TGTGCCACCAGCCCCATGGGGGTAAGGGAGACCCAGTACTTC.

This chain uses TRBV7-3 with TRBJ2-4; 7 bases are shared with TRBD1. The CDR3 runs to 17 residues. The V and J ends lost 5 bases and 0 bases, in that order; junction bases with no gene match: 10. The germline V gene has CDR1 SGHTA and CDR2 FQGTGA. Written as DNA, the CDR3 is TGTGCCAGCAGCCCGAAGGGACAGCTAAGAGCCAAAAACATTCAGTACTTC. Encoded protein: CASSPKGQLRAKNIQYF.

In its sample, this clonotype was seen once. J is TRBJ1-2 and V is TRBV20-1, with D unclear. The V end lost 5 bases, the J end lost 2 bases, and 12 bases lay between the germline ends. The CDR3 is 13 amino acids. Germline loops: CDR1 DFQATT, CDR2 SNEGSKA (reference sequence). CDR3 bases: TGCAGTGCTCCGGTGGGAGAGAACTATGGCTACACCTTC. Its protein is CSAPVGENYGYTF.

The J gene is TRBJ2-1, the V gene TRBV29-1; possibly TRBD2 for D (5 bases). The CDR3 runs 14 residues. Germline lookup yields CDR1 SQVTM and CDR2 ANQGSEA. Trimming pared 4 bases from V and 9 bases from J, leaving 19 bases between. The CDR3 is CSVGLLGIEGEQFF. CDR3 nucleotide sequence: TGCAGCGTTGGGCTGTTGGGAATCGAGGGTGAGCAGTTCTTC.

This chain joins TRBV3-1 and TRBJ2-3; possibly TRBD1 or TRBD2 for D (6 bases each). Germline CDR1 is LGHDT and CDR2 is YNNKEL (reference sequence). V was trimmed by 3 bases and J by 8 bases, leaving 24 bases between them. The CDR3 is 17 amino acids. The CDR3 loop is CASSHGDLPLEQGTQYF. CDR3 bases: TGTGCCAGCAGCCACGGGGACTTACCCCTAGAACAGGGTACGCAGTATTTT.

The sample holds a few counts of this clonotype. V usage is TRBV5-5 and J usage is TRBJ1-5; D not resolved. The CDR3 is made up of 14 amino acids. Germline V gene sequence: CDR1 SGHKS, CDR2 YYEKEE (reference sequence). Trimming took off 0 bases at V and 9 bases at J, with 13 bases between the two ends. Written as DNA, the CDR3 is TGTGCCAGCAGCTTGGGGACGCTAGACTTGCCCCAGCATTTT. It yields the protein CASSLGTLDLPQHF.

The chain carries TRBV15 and TRBJ1-1; no reliable D call. The CDR3 contains 13 residues. Germline CDR1 LNHNV, CDR2 YYDKDF (reference sequence). Trimming stripped 4 bases from V and 4 bases from J, with 10 bases between. The CDR3 is CATSISGPTEAFF. Here the CDR3 DNA reads TGTGCCACCAGCATATCGGGTCCCACTGAAGCTTTCTTT.

V usage is TRBV24-1 and J usage is TRBJ2-1; 12 bases match TRBD2. Germline V CDR1 and CDR2: KGHDR, SFDVKD. CDR3 size: 18 residues. V lost 4 bases to trimming and J lost 0 bases; unmatched junction nucleotides: 6. The CDR3 nucleotides are TGTGCCACCAGTGACCCACTAGCGGGGGGCTCCTCCTACAATGAGCAGTTCTTC. Residues: CATSDPLAGGSSYNEQFF.

This clonotype was picked up a small number of times. The chain uses TRBV4-1 and TRBJ2-7; 9 bases are shared with TRBD1. J gave up 3 bases and V 4 bases, and 10 bases lay outside the gene matches. This CDR3 has 16 residues. Germline V lookup: CDR1 MGHRA, CDR2 YSYEKL. The CDR3, as DNA: TGCGCCAGCAGCCTCGACGGTGGACAGGGGAACTACGAGCAGTACTTC. Protein sequence: CASSLDGGQGNYEQYF.

This clonotype was detected only a few times. V is TRBV6-5 and J is TRBJ1-1; D might be TRBD1 (6 bases). Germline V gene sequence: CDR1 MNHEY, CDR2 SVGAGI. The V gene lost 6 bases and the J gene lost 4 bases, with 15 bases spanning the gap. The CDR3 consists of 14 residues. The CDR3 protein is CASRPTGSGTEAFF. DNA for the CDR3: TGTGCCAGCAGACCTACAGGGTCCGGCACTGAAGCTTTCTTT.

J is TRBJ1-1 and V is TRBV7-9; D is unresolved. The CDR3 is 14 residues long. V dropped 9 bases and J dropped 0 bases, with 14 bases sitting between them. Germline V CDR1 and CDR2: SEHNR, FQNEAQ (reference sequence). CDR3 sequence: CASLDHSVNTEAFF. CDR3 nucleotides: TGTGCCAGTCTTGACCACAGCGTGAACACTGAAGCTTTCTTT.

This clonotype showed up just a few times. The chain is built from TRBV7-8 and TRBJ2-1, with unresolved D. Trimming removed 1 base from V and 10 bases from J, with 17 bases in between. Germline V lookup: CDR1 SGHVS, CDR2 FQNEAQ. The CDR3 loop spans 15 amino acids. The CDR3 loop is CASSLGSGGEFEQFF. The DNA of the CDR3 is TGTGCCAGCAGCTTAGGGTCCGGCGGAGAATTCGAGCAGTTCTTC.

The V and J genes are TRBV4-1 and TRBJ1-6; no clear D. Germline V gene lookup returns CDR1 MGHRA and CDR2 YSYEKL. The V gene lost 2 bases and the J gene lost 11 bases, with 13 bases spanning the gap. The CDR3 has 14 amino acids. CDR3 nucleotides: TGCGCCAGCAGCCAATTCGGCAGGTTTCCACCCCTCCACTTT. This encodes CASSQFGRFPPLHF.

This clonotype was observed once. Here the CDR3 DNA reads TGTGCCAGCATCCAGATGGACCAGACCTACAATGAGCAGTTCTTC. Translated, it gives CASIQMDQTYNEQFF. V gene TRBV3-1 combines with J gene TRBJ2-1; the D is unclear. CDR3 size: 15 residues. Trimming took 7 bases from V and 2 from J, leaving 15 bases between them. Germline lookup yields CDR1 LGHDT and CDR2 YNNKEL (reference sequence).